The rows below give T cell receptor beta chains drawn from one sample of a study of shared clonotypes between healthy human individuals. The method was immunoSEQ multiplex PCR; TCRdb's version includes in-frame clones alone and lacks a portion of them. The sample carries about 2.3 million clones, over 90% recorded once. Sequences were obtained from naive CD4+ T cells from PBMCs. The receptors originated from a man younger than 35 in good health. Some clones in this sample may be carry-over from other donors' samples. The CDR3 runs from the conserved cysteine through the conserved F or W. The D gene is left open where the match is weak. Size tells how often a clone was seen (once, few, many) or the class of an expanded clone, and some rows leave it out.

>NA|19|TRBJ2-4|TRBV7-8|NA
TGTGCCAGCAGCTCCCCCTTGTACGATTTTGGGGGTGCCAAAAACATTCAGTACTTC
CASSSPLYDFGGAKNIQYF
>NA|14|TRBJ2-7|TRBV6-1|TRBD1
TGTGCCAGCAGGGAGGACAGGGTCCCCTACGAGCAGTACTTC
CASREDRVPYEQYF
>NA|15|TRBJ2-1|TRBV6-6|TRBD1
TGTGCCAGCAGAACCCCGGGACCAGGGGGCGATGAGCAGTTCTTC
CASRTPGPGGDEQFF
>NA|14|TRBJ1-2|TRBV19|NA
TGTGCCAGTACCCGCCGAGGGGACGACGGTGGCTACACCTTC
CASTRRGDDGGYTF
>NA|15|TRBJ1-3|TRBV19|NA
TGTGCCAGTACCGTGGACCGCAGCTCTGGAAACACCATATATTTT
CASTVDRSSGNTIYF
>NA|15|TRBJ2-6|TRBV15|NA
TGTGCCACCAGCAGAGATGGGGCAGGGGCCAACGTCCTGACTTTC
CATSRDGAGANVLTF
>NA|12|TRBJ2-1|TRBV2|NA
TGTGCCGGAGGGGGGTTGAGGAATGAGCAGTTCTTC
CAGGGLRNEQFF
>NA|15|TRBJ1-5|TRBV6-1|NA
TGTGCCAGCAGTGAACAGTCGTATAGCAATCAGCCCCAGCATTTT
CASSEQSYSNQPQHF
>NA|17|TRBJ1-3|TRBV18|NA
TGTGCCAGCTCACCAGTTCCAGGCCTTTCCTCTGGAAACACCATATATTTT
CASSPVPGLSSGNTIYF
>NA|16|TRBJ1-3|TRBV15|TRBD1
TGTGCCACCAGCAGAGATGTCCAGGGGGCTGGAAACACCATATATTTT
CATSRDVQGAGNTIYF
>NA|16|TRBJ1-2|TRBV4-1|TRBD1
TGCGCCAGCAGCCGGGCCCTGACAGGGACTAACTATGGCTACACCTTC
CASSRALTGTNYGYTF
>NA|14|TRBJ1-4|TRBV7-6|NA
TGTGCCAGCAGCTCCCGGGACGGCGGTGAAAAACTGTTTTTT
CASSSRDGGEKLFF
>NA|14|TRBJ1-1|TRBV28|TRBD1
TGTGCCAGCATGATTACAGGGGGTGCCCCTGAAGCTTTCTTT
CASMITGGAPEAFF
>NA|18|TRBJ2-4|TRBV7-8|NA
TGTGCCAGCAGCCCGAGCCGATTCCCCAGCGTAGCCAAAAACATTCAGTACTTC
CASSPSRFPSVAKNIQYF
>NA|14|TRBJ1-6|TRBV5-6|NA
TGTGCCAGCAGCTTGAGGCAGTCTAATTCACCCCTCCACTTT
CASSLRQSNSPLHF
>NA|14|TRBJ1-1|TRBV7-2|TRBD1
TGTGCCAGCAGCCTAGACAGGGGGAACACTGAAGCTTTCTTT
CASSLDRGNTEAFF
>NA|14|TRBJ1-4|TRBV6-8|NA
TGTGCCAGCAGCCCTTTGGGGGGGGACGAAAAACTGTTTTTT
CASSPLGGDEKLFF
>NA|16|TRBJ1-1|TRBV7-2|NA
TGTGCCAGCAGCTTAGGGGTAGGCAGGGGAGGCACTGAAGCTTTCTTT
CASSLGVGRGGTEAFF
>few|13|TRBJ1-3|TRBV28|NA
TGTGCCAGCAGACAGAGCTCTGGAAACACCATATATTTT
CASRQSSGNTIYF
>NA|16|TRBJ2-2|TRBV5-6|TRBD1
TGTGCCAGCAGCGCCGGACAGGTTATGAACACCGGGGAGCTGTTTTTT
CASSAGQVMNTGELFF
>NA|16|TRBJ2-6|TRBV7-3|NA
TGTGCCAGCAGCTTAGACGGTGACTCTGGGGCCAACGTCCTGACTTTC
CASSLDGDSGANVLTF
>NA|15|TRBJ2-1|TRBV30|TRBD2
TGTGCCTGGAACACGGGACTAGCGGGAGCTGATGAGCAGTTCTTC
CAWNTGLAGADEQFF
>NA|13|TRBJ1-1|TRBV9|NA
TGTGCCAGCAGCGCCTCGGGAGTCACTGAAGCTTTCTTT
CASSASGVTEAFF
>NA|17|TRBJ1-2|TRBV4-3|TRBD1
TGCGCCAGCAGCCAAGATAGGCGGACAGGGAGGTTTGCGGGCTACACCTTC
CASSQDRRTGRFAGYTF
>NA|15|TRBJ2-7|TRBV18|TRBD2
TGTGCCAGCTCACCAGGTCTAGCGGGAGACTCAAGGCAGTACTTC
CASSPGLAGDSRQYF
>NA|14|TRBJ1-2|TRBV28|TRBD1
TGTGCCAGCCTCTCCAGGGGGCTGGACTATGGCTACACCTTC
CASLSRGLDYGYTF
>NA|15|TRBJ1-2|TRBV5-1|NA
TGCGCCAGCAGCTTCGGAGACACACTAAACTATGGCTACACCTTC
CASSFGDTLNYGYTF
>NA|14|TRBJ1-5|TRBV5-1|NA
TGCGCCAGCAGCCCTCAGGGTACGGGTCAGCCCCAGCATTTT
CASSPQGTGQPQHF
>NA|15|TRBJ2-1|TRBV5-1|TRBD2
TGCGCCAGCAGCCAAGCGGGAGGGACCTACAATGAGCAGTTCTTC
CASSQAGGTYNEQFF
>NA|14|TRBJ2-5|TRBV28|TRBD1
TGTGCCAGCATTACGACAGGGCGCGCGGAGACCCAGTACTTC
CASITTGRAETQYF